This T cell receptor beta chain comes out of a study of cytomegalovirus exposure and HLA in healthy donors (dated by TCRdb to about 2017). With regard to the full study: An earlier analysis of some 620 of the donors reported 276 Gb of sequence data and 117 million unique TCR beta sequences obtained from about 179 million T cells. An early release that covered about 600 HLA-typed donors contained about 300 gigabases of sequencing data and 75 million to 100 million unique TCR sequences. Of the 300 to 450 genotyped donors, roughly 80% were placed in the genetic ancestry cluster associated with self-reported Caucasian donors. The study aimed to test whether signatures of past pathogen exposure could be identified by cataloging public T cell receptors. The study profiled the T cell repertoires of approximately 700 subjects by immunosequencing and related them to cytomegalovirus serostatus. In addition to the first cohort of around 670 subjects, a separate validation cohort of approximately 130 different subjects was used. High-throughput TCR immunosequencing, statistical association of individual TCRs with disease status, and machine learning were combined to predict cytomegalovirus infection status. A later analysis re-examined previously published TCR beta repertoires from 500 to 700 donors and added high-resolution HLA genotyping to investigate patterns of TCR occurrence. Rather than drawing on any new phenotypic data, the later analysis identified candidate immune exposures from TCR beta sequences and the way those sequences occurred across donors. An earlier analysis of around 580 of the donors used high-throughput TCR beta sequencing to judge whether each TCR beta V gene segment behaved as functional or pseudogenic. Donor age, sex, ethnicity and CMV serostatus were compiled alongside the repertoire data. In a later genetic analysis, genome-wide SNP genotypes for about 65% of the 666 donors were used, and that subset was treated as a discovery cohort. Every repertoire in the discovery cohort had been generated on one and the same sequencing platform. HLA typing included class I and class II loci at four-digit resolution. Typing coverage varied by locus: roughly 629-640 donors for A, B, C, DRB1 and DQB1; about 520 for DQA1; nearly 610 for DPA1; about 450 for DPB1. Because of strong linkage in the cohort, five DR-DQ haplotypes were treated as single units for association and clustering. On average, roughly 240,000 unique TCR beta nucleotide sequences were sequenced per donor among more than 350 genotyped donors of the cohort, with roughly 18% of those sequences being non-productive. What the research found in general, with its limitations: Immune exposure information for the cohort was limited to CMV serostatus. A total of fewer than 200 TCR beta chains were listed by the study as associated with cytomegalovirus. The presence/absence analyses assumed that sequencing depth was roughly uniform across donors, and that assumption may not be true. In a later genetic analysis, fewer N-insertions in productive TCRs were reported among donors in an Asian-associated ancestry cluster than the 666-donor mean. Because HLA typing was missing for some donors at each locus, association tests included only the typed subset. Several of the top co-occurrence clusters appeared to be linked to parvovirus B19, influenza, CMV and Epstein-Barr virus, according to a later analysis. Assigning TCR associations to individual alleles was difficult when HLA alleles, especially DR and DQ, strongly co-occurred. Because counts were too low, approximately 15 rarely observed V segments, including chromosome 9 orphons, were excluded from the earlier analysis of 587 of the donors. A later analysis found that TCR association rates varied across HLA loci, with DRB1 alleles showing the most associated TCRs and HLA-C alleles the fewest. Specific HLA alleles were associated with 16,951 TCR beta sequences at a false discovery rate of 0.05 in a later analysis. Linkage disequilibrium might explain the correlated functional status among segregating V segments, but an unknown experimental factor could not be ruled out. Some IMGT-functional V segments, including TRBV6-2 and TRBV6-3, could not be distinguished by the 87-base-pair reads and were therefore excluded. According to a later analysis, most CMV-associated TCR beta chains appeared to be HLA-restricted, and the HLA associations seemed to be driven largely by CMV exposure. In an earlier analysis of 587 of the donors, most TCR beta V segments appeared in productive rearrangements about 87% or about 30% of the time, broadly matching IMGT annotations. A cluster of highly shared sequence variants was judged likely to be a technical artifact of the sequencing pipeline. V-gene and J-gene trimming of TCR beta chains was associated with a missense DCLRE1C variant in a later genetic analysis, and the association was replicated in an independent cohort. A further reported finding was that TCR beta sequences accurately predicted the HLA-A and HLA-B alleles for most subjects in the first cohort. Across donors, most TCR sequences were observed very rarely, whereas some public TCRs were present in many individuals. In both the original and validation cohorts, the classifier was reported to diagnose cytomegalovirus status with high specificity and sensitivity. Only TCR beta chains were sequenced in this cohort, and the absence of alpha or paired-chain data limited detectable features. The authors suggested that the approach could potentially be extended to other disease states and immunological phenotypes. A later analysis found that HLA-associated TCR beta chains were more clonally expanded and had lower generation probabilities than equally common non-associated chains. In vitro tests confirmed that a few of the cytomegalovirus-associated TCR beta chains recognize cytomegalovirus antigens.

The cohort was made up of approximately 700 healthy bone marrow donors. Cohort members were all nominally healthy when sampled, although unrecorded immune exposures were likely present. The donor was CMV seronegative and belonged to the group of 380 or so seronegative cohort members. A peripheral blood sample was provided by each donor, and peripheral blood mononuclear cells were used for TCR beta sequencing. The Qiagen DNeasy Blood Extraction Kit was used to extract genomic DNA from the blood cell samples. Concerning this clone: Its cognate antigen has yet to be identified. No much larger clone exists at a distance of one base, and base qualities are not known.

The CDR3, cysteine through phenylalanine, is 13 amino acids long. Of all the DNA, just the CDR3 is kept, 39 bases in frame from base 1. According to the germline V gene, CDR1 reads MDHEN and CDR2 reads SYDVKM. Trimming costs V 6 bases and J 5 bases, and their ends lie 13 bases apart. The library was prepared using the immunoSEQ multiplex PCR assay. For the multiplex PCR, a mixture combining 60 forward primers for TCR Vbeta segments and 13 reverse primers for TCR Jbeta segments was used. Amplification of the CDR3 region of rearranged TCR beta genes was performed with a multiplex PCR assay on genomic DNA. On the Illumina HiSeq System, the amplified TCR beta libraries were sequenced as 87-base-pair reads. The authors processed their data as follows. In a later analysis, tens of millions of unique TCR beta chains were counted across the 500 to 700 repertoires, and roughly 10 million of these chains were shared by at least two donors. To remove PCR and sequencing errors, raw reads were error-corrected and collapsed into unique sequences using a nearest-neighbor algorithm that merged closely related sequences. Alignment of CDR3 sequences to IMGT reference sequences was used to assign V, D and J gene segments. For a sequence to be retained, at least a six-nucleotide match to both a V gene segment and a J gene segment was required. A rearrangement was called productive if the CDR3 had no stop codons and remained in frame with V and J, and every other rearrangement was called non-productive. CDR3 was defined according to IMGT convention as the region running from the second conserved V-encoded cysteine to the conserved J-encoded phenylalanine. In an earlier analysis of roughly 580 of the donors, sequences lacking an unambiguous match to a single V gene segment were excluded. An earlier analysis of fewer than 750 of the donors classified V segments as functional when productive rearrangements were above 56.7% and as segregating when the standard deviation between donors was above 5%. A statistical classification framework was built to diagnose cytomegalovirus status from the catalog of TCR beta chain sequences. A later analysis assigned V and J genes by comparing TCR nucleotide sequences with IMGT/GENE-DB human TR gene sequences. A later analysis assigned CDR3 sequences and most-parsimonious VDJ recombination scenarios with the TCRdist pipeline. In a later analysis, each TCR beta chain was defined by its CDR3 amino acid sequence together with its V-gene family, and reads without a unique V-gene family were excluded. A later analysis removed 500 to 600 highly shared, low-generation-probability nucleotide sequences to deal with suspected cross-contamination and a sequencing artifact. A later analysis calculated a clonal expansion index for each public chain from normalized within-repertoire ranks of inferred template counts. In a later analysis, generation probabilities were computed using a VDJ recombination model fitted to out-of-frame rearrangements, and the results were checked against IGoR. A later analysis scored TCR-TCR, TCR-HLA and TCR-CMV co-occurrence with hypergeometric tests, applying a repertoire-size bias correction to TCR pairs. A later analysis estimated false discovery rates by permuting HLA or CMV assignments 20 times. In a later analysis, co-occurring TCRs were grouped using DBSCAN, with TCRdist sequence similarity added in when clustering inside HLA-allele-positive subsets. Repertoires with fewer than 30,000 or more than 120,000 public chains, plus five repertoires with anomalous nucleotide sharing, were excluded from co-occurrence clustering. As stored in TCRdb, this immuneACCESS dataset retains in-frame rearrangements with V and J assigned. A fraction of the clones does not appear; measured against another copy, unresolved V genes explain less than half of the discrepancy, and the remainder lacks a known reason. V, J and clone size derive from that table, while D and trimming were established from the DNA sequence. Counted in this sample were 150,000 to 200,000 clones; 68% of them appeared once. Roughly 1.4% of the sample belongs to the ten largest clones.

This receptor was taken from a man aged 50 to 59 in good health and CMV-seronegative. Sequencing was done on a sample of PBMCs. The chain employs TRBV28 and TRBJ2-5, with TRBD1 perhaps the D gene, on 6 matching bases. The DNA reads TGTGCCAGCAGCCGAGGGGGATGGGAGACCCAGTACTTC. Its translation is CASSRGGWETQYF.